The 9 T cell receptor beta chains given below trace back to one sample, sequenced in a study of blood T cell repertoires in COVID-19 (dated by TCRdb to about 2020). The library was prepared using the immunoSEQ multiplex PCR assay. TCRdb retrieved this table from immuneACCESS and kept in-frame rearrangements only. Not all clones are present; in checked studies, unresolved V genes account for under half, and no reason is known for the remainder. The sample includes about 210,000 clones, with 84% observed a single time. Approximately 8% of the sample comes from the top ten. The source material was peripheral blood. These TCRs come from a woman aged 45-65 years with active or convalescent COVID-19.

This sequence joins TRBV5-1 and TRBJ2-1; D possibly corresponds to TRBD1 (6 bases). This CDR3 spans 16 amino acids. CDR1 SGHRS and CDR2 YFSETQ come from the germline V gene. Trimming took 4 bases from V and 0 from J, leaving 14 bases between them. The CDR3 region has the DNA TGCGCCAGCAGCCTTCGCCGGGACACCTCCTACAATGAGCAGTTCTTC. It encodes CASSLRRDTSYNEQFF.

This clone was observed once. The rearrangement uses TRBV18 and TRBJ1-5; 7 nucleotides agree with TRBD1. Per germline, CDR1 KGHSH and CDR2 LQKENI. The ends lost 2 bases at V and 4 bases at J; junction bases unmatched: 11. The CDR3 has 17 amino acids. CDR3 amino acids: CASSPSLRQGVNQPQHF. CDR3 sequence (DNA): TGTGCCAGCTCACCATCTCTCCGACAGGGAGTTAATCAGCCCCAGCATTTT.

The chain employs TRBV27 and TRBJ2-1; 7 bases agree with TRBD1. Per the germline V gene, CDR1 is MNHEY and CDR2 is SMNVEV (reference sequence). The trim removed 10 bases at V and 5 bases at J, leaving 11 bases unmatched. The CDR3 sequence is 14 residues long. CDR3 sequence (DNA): TGTGCCACCGGCGGACAGGACTGGAACAATGAGCAGTTCTTC. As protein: CATGGQDWNNEQFF.

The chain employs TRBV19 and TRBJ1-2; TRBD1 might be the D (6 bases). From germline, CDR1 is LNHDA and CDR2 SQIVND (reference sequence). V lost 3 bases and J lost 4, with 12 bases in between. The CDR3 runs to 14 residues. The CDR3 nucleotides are TGTGCCAGTAGTATCGACAGGCAGGGCTATGGCTACACCTTC. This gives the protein CASSIDRQGYGYTF.

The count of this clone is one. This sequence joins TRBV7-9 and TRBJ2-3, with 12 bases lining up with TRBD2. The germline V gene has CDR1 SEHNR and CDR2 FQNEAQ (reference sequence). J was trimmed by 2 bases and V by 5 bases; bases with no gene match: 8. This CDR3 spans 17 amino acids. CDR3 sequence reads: CASSLRLAGDLTDTQYF. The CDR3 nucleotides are TGTGCCAGCAGCCTACGACTAGCGGGAGATCTCACAGATACGCAGTATTTT.

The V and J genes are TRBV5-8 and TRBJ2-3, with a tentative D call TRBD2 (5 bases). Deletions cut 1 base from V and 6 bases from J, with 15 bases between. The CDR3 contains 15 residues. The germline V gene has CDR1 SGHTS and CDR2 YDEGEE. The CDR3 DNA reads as TGTGCCAGCAGCTTGTTCCGGGGTAGTGCTGATACGCAGTATTTT. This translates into CASSLFRGSADTQYF.

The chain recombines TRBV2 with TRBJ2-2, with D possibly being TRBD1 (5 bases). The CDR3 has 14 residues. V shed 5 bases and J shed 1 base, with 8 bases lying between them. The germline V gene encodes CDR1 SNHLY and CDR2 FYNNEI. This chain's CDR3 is CASSQQENTGELFF. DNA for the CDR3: TGTGCCAGCAGTCAACAGGAGAACACCGGGGAGCTGTTTTTT.

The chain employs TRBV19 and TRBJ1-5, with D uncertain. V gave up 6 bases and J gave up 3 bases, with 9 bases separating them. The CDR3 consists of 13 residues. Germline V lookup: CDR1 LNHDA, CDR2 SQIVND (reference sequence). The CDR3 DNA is TGTGCCAGTAGGGGCAGCCTCAATCAGCCCCAGCATTTT. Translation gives CASRGSLNQPQHF.

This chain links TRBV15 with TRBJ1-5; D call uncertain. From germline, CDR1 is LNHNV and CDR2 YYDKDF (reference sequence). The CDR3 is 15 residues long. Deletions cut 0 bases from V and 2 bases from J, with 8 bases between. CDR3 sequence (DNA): TGTGCCACCAGCAGAGATCTGTATGGCAATCAGCCCCAGCATTTT. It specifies CATSRDLYGNQPQHF.